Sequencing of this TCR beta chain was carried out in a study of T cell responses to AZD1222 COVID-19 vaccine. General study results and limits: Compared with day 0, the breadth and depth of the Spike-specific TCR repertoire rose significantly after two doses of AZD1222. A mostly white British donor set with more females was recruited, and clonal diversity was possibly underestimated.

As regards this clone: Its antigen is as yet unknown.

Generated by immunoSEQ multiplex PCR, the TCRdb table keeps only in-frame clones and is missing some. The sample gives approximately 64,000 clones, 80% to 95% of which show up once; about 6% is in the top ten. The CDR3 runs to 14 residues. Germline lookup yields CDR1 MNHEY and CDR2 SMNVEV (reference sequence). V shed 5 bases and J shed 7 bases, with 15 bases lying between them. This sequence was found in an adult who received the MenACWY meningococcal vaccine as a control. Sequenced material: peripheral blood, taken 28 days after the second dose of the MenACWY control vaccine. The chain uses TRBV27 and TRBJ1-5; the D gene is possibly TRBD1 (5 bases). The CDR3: CASSPIGKGQPQHF. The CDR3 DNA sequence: TGTGCCAGCAGTCCGATAGGAAAGGGGCAGCCCCAGCATTTT.